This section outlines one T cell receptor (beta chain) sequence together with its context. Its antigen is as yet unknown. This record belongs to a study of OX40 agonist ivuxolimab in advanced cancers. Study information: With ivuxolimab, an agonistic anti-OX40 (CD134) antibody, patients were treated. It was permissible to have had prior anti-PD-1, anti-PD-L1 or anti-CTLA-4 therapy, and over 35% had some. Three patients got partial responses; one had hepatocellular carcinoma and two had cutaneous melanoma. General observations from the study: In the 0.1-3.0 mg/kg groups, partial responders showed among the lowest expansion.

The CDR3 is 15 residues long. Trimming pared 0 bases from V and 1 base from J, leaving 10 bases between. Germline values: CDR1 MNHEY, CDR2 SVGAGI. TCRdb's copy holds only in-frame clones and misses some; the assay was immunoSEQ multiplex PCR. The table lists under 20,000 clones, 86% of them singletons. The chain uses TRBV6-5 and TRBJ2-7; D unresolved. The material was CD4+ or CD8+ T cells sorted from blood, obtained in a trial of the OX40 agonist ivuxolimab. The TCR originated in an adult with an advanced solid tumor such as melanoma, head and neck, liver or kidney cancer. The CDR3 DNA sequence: TGTGCCAGCAGTTACTCGATCTTAGGGTCCTACGAGCAGTACTTC. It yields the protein CASSYSILGSYEQYF.